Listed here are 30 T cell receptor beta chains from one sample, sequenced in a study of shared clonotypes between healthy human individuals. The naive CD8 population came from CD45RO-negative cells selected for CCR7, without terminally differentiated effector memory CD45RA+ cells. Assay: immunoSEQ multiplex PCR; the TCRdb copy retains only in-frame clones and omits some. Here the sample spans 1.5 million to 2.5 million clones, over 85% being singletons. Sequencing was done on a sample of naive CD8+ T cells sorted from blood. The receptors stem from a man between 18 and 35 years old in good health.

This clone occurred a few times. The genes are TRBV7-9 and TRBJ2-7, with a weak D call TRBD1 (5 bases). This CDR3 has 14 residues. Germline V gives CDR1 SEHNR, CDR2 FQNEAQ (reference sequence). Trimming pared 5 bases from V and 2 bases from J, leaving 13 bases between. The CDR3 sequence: CASSTPTDPYEQYF. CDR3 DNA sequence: TGTGCCAGCAGCACCCCGACAGATCCCTACGAGCAGTACTTC.

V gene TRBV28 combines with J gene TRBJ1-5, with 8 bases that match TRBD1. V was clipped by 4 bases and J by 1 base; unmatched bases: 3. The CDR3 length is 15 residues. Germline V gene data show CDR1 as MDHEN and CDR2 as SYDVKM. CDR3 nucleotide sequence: TGTGCCAGCAGTTCGGACAGGGAAAGCAATCAGCCCCAGCATTTT. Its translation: CASSSDRESNQPQHF.

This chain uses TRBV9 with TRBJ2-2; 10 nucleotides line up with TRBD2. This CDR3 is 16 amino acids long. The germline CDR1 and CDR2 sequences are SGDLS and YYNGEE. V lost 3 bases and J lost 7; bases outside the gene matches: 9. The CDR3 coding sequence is TGTGCCAGCAGCGAACCTAGCGGGGGAATAGACGGGGAGCTGTTTTTT. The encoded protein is CASSEPSGGIDGELFF.

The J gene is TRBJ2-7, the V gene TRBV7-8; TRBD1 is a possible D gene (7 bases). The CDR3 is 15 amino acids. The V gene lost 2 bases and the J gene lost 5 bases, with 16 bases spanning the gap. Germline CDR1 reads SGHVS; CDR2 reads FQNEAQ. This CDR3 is CASSLITGEANEQYF. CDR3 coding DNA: TGTGCCAGCAGCTTAATTACAGGGGAGGCGAACGAGCAGTACTTC.

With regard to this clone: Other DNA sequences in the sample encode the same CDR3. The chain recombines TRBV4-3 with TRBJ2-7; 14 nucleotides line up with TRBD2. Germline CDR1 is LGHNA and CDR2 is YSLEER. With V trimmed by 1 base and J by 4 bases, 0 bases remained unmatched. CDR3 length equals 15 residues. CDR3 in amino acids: CASSQGLAGGYEQYF. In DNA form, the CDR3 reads TGCGCCAGCAGCCAAGGACTAGCGGGAGGGTACGAGCAGTACTTC.

CDR3 in DNA: TGTGCCAGCAGCTTAGACGGAGGAAAACTGTTTTTT. Translation gives CASSLDGGKLFF. The J gene is TRBJ1-4, the V gene TRBV7-6; D gene unclear. The V end lost 1 base, the J end lost 10 bases, and 7 bases lay between the germline ends. CDR3 length: 12 amino acids. Germline V CDR1 and CDR2: SGHVS, FNYEAQ.

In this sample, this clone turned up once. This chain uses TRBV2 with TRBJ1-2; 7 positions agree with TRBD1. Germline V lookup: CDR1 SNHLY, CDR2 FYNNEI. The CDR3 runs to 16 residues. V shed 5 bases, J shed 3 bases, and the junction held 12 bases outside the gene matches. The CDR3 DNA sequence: TGTGCCAGCAGTTCGGTTGTTAGGGGGCAGGACTATGGCTACACCTTC. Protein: CASSSVVRGQDYGYTF.

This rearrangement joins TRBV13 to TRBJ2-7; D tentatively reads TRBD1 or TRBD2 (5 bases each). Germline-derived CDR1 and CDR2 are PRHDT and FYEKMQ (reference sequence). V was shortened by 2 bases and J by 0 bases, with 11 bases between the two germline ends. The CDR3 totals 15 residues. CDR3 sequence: CASSLTAGTSYEQYF. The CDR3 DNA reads TGTGCCAGCAGCTTAACGGCAGGGACCTCCTACGAGCAGTACTTC.

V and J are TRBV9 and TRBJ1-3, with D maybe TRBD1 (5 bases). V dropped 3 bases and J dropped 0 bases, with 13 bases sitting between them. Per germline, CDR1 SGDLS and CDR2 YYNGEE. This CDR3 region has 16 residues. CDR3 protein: CASSANTGVSGNTIYF. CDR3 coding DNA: TGTGCCAGCAGCGCGAATACGGGGGTCTCTGGAAACACCATATATTTT.

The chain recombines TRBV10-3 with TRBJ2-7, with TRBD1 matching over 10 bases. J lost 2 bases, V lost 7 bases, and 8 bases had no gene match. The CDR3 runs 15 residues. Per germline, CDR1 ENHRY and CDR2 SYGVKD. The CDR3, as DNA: TGTGCCATCATTCCGGGACAGGGGACTCCCTACGAGCAGTACTTC. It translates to CAIIPGQGTPYEQYF.

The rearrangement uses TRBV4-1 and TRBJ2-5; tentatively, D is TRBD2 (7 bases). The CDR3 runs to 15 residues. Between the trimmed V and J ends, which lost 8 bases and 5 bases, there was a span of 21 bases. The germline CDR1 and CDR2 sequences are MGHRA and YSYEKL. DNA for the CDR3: TGCGCCAGCGGCACCGCTGGGGGGGGGCCCGAGACCCAGTACTTC. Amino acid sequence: CASGTAGGGPETQYF.

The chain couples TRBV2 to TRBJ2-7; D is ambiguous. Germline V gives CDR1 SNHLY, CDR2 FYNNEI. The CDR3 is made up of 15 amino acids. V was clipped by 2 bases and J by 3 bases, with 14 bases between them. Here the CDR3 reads CASSEYAGKGYEQYF. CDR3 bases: TGTGCCAGCAGTGAATACGCCGGAAAAGGCTACGAGCAGTACTTC.

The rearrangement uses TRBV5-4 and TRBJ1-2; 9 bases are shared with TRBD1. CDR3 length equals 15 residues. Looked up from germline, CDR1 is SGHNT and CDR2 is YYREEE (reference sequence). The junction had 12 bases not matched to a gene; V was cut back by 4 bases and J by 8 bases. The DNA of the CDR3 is TGTGCCAGCAGCATCGGTACCGGGACAGGGCACGGCTACACCTTC. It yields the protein CASSIGTGTGHGYTF.

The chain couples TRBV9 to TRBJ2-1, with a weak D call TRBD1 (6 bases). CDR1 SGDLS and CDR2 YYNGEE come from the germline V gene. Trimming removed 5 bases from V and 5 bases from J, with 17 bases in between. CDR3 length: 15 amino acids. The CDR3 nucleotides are TGTGCCAGCAGACAGGGTAGTTCTCCCAACAATGAGCAGTTCTTC. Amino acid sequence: CASRQGSSPNNEQFF.

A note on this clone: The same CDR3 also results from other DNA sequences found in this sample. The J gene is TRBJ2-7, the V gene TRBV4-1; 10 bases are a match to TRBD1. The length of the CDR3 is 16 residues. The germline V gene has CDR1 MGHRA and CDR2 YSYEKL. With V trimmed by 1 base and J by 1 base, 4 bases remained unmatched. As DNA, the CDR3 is TGCGCCAGCAGCCAAGTCGGGACAGGGGCTTCCTACGAGCAGTACTTC. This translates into CASSQVGTGASYEQYF.

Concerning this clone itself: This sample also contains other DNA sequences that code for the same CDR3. DNA of the CDR3: TGTGCCAGCAGCTGGGGACTAGCGGGGGACACCGGGGAGCTGTTTTTT. It yields the protein CASSWGLAGDTGELFF. The rearrangement uses TRBV5-6 and TRBJ2-2, with TRBD2 matching over 14 bases. After removal of 3 bases from V and 3 bases from J, the junction contained 1 base not matched to a gene. This CDR3 region has 16 residues. The germline gives CDR1 SGHDT, CDR2 YYEEEE.

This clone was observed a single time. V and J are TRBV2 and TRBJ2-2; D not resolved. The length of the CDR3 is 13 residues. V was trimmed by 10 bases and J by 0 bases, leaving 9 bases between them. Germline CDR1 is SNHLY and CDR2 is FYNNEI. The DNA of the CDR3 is TGTGCCACCGTAGGATCGAACACCGGGGAGCTGTTTTTT. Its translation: CATVGSNTGELFF.

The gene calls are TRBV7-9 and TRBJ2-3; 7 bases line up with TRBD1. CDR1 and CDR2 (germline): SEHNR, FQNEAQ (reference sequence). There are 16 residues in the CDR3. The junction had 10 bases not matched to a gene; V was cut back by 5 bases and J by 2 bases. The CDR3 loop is CASSSRDRSPTDTQYF. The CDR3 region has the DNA TGTGCCAGCAGCAGTCGGGACAGATCACCCACAGATACGCAGTATTTT.

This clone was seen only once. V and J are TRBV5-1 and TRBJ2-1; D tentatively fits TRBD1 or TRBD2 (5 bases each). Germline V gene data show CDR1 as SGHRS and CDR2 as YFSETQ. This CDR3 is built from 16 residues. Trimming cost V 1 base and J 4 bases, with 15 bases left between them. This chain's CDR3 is CASSLQSGGTYNEQFF. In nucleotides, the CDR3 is TGCGCCAGCAGCTTGCAATCTGGGGGAACTTACAATGAGCAGTTCTTC.

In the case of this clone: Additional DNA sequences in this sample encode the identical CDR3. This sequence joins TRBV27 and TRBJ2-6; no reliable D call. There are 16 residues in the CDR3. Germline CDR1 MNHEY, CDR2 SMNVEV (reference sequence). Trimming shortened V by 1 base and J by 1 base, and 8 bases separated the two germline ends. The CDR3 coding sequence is TGTGCCAGCAGTTTATTGAGTCCTTCTGGGGCCAACGTCCTGACTTTC. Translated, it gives CASSLLSPSGANVLTF.

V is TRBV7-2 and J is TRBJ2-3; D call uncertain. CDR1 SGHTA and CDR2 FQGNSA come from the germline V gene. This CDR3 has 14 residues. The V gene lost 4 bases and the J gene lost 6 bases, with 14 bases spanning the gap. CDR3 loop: CASSSAGGFDTQYF. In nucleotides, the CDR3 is TGTGCCAGCAGCTCTGCCGGTGGCTTCGATACGCAGTATTTT.

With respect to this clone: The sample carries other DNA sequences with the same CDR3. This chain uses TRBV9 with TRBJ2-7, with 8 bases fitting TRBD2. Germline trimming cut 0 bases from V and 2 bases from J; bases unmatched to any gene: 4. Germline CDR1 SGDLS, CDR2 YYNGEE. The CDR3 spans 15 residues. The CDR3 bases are TGTGCCAGCAGCGTAGAGGCGGGACTAGCCTACGAGCAGTACTTC. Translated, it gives CASSVEAGLAYEQYF.

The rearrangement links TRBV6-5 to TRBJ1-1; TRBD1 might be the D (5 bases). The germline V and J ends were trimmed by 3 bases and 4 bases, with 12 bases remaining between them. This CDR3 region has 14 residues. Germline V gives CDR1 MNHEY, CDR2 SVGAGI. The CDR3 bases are TGTGCCAGCAGTTATATGGGGGGAGGCACTGAAGCTTTCTTT. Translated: CASSYMGGGTEAFF.

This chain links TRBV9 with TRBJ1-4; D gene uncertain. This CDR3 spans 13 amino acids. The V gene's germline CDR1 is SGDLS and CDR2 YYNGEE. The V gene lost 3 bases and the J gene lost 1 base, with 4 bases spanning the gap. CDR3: CASSGGTNEKLFF. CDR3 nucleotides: TGTGCCAGCAGCGGAGGAACTAATGAAAAACTGTTTTTT.

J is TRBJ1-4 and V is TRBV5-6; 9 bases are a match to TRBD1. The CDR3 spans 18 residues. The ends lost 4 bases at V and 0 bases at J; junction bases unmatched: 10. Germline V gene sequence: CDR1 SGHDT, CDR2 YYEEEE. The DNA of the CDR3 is TGTGCCAGCAGCCACGCCCGGGACAGGGATGCAACTAATGAAAAACTGTTTTTT. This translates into CASSHARDRDATNEKLFF.

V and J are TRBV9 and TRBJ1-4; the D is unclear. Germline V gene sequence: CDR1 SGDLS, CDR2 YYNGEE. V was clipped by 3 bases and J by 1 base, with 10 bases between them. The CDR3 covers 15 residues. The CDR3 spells CASSGAGRTNEKLFF. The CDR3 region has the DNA TGTGCCAGCAGCGGGGCAGGCAGAACTAATGAAAAACTGTTTTTT.

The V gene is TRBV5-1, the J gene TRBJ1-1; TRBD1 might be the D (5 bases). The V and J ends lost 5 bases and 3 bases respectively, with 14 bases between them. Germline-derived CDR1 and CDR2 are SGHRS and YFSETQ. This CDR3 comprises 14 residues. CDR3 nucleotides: TGCGCCAGCAGGTGGGGCTACGGGGACACTGAAGCTTTCTTT. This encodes CASRWGYGDTEAFF.

The CDR3 sequence is CASSPDLGEQYF. The CDR3, as DNA: TGTGCCAGCAGTCCCGATCTGGGGGAGCAGTACTTC. This chain connects TRBV2 to TRBJ2-7; D remains ambiguous. The V gene's germline CDR1 is SNHLY and CDR2 FYNNEI. The V end lost 5 bases, the J end lost 7 bases, and 12 bases lay between the germline ends. The CDR3 totals 12 residues.

The CDR3 sequence is CARSPKTGAQIPNPRETQYF. DNA for the CDR3: TGTGCCAGAAGCCCCAAGACAGGCGCCCAAATACCTAATCCCCGAGAGACCCAGTACTTC. The chain combines TRBV5-3 with TRBJ2-5, with D tentatively TRBD1 (6 bases). TRBV5-3 is annotated as an ORF whose role is uncertain. The germline V and J ends were trimmed by 4 bases and 4 bases, with 32 bases remaining between them. There are 20 residues in the CDR3.

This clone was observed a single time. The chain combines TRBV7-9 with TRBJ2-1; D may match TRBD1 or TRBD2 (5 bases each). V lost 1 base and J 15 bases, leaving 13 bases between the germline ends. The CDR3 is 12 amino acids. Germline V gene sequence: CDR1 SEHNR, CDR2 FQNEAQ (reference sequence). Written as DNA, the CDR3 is TGTGCCAGCAGCTTAGACTCCCCGAGGGGGTTCTTC. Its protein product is CASSLDSPRGFF.